This TCR beta chain was recorded in a study of shared clonotypes between healthy human individuals. About the research overall: For every donor, three CD4 naive, three CD4 memory, two CD8 naive and one CD8 memory plates were used. General study points: When compared with the clonotypes that were shared by all four sorted-subset donors, the non-shared clonotypes turned out to have lower generation probabilities.

In the naive CD8 group, cells lacked CD45RO and were positively selected for CCR7, so terminally differentiated effector memory CD45RA+ cells were left out. Caucasian adults living in Nashville, Tennessee, provided all samples. Each PCR replicate from the sorted subsets contained about 200 ng DNA, which is tens of thousands of T cell genomes. The assay was immunoSEQ multiplex PCR, and TCRdb's table has in-frame clones only and misses some. Found here are roughly 2.1 million clones, just over 90% of them singletons; the top ten hold 1.5% to 2%. Germline CDR1 MDHEN, CDR2 SYDVKM. This CDR3 spans 16 amino acids. Between the trimmed V and J ends, which lost 5 bases and 2 bases, there was a span of 16 bases. As concerns this clone: Its antigen is not known.

The sample consisted of naive CD8+ T cells from PBMCs. The V and J genes are TRBV28 and TRBJ2-1; D assignment may be TRBD1 or TRBD2 (6 bases each). The TCR was taken from a man aged 18 to 29 in good health. Some clones in this sample may be carry-over from other donors' samples. The CDR3 nucleotides read TGTGCCAGCAGTCTCGGCGGAGGGGGGACCTACAATGAGCAGTTCTTC. This codes for CASSLGGGGTYNEQFF.